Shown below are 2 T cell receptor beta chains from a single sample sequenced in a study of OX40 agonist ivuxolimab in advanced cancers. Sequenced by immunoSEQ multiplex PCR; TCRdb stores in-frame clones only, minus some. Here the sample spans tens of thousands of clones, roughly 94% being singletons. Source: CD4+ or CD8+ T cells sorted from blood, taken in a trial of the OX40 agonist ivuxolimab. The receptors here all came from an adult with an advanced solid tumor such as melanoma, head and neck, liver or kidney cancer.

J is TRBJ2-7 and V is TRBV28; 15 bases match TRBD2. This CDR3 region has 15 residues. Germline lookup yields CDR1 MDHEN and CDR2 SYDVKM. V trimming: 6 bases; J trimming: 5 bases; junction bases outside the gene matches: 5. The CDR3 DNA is TGTGCCAGCAGCGGACTAGCGGGAGGGCTTAACGAGCAGTACTTC. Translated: CASSGLAGGLNEQYF. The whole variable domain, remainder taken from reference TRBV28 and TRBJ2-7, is DVKVTQSSRYLVKRTGEKVFLECVQDMDHENMFWYRQDPGLGLRLIYFSYDVKMKEKGDIPEGYSVSREKKERFSLILESASTNQTSMYLCASSGLAGGLNEQYFGPGTRLTVT.

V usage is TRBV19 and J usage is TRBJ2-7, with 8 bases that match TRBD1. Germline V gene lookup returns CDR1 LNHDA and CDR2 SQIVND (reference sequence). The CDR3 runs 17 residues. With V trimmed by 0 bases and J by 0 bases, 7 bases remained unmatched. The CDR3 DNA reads TGTGCCAGTAGTATAGATCCGCTGGACAGGGTCTCCTACGAGCAGTACTTC. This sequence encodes CASSIDPLDRVSYEQYF.